This is a list of T cell receptor beta chains from one sample in a study of blood T cell repertoires in COVID-19. Assay: immunoSEQ multiplex PCR; the TCRdb copy retains only in-frame clones and omits some. This sample has a few hundred thousand clones, with around 90% found just once. The sample was peripheral blood. The receptors originated from a young man who had recovered from COVID-19. CDR3s include the opening cysteine and the closing phenylalanine or tryptophan. D genes are given only for firm matches. The size entry is marked missing in some rows and otherwise reads once, few, many or a size class.

TRBJ2-7 | TRBD1 | 15 | - | TRBV4-1 | CASSQAPGQAYEQYF | TGCGCCAGCAGCCAAGCCCCGGGACAGGCCTACGAGCAGTACTTC
TRBJ1-5 | - | 15 | - | TRBV6-1 | CASSEAGVYTQPQHF | TGTGCCAGCAGTGAAGCAGGGGTCTACACTCAGCCCCAGCATTTT
TRBJ1-2 | - | 15 | - | TRBV29-1 | CSVEVRTGIGYGYTF | TGCAGCGTTGAAGTTAGAACAGGGATTGGGTATGGCTACACCTTC
TRBJ2-5 | - | 14 | - | TRBV6-5 | CASSLQGFQETQYF | TGTGCCAGCAGCCTACAGGGTTTCCAAGAGACCCAGTACTTC
TRBJ2-5 | TRBD2 | 12 | - | TRBV2 | CASKSAGEAQYF | TGTGCCAGCAAATCCGCGGGAGAGGCCCAGTACTTC
TRBJ2-5 | - | 13 | - | TRBV6-2/TRBV6-3 | CASSPGVGETQYF | TGTGCCAGCAGCCCCGGGGTCGGGGAGACCCAGTACTTC
TRBJ2-5 | TRBD1 | 16 | - | TRBV4-1 | CASSQDRQGARGTQYF | TGCGCCAGCAGCCAAGACAGACAGGGGGCGCGTGGGACCCAGTACTTC
TRBJ2-1 | - | 23 | once | TRBV12-1 | CASSFGAEVRTGGVGPWGNEQFF | TGTGCCAGCAGCTTTGGGGCCGAAGTAAGGACAGGGGGCGTTGGGCCTTGGGGCAATGAGCAGTTCTTC
TRBJ1-1 | - | 16 | - | TRBV6-5 | CASSSHAGRVNTEAFF | TGTGCCAGCAGTTCCCATGCGGGGCGGGTGAACACTGAAGCTTTCTTT
TRBJ2-7 | TRBD1 | 18 | - | TRBV6-1 | CASSEALGGTGGFYEQYF | TGTGCCAGCAGTGAAGCGTTAGGAGGGACAGGGGGCTTTTACGAGCAGTACTTC
TRBJ2-5 | TRBD1 | 15 | - | TRBV5-1 | CASSLWGQGQETQYF | TGCGCCAGCAGCTTGTGGGGACAGGGGCAAGAGACCCAGTACTTC
TRBJ1-6 | - | 16 | - | TRBV6-5 | CASSYSVTGRNSPLHF | TGTGCCAGCAGTTACTCGGTTACGGGAAGGAATTCACCCCTCCACTTT
TRBJ2-3 | TRBD2 | 16 | - | TRBV9 | CASSVGNGGYTDTQYF | TGTGCCAGCAGCGTAGGTAACGGGGGGTACACAGATACGCAGTATTTT
TRBJ1-1 | TRBD1 | 13 | once | TRBV29-1 | CSVDPTGAAGRIF | TGCAGCGTTGACCCCACAGGGGCCGCTGGTCGGATCTTT
TRBJ2-1 | TRBD2 | 15 | - | TRBV5-1 | CASSLAGQDNNEQFF | TGCGCCAGCAGCCTAGCGGGCCAAGACAACAATGAGCAGTTCTTC
TRBJ1-1 | - | 13 | - | TRBV12-3/TRBV12-4 | CATLGLTGTEAFF | TGTGCCACGTTGGGGCTCACAGGGACCGAAGCTTTCTTT
TRBJ2-7 | TRBD2 | 17 | - | TRBV4-3 | CASSQEGLAGGSYEQYF | TGCGCCAGCAGCCAAGAAGGATTAGCGGGGGGGTCCTACGAGCAGTACTTC